This T cell receptor (beta chain) was identified during a study of response to subunit inactivated influenza vaccine. V shed 2 bases, J shed 4 bases, and the junction held 9 bases outside the gene matches. CDR3 length: 16 amino acids. Germline V gene data show CDR1 as MDHEN and CDR2 as SYDVKM. TCRdb independently ran MiXCR on the RT-PCR reads; one entry per CDR3 protein. This table holds around 490,000 distinct CDR3 sequences, 7.5% to 8.5% found once. Broader study findings: Authors suggested seasonal influenza vaccinations each recruit few new T cells.

There are a few counts of this clonotype. As yet, its antigen is unknown. The gene calls are TRBV28 and TRBJ1-2, with 8 nucleotides matching TRBD1. The sequence derives from a man aged 45-69 years who received an inactivated influenza vaccine. The sequencing here drew on PBMCs from blood, taken around 2 years after vaccination. CDR3 in DNA: TGTGCCAGCAGTTTAAGTTTGGACAGGGTCCTCTATGGCTACACCTTC. Translated, it gives CASSLSLDRVLYGYTF.